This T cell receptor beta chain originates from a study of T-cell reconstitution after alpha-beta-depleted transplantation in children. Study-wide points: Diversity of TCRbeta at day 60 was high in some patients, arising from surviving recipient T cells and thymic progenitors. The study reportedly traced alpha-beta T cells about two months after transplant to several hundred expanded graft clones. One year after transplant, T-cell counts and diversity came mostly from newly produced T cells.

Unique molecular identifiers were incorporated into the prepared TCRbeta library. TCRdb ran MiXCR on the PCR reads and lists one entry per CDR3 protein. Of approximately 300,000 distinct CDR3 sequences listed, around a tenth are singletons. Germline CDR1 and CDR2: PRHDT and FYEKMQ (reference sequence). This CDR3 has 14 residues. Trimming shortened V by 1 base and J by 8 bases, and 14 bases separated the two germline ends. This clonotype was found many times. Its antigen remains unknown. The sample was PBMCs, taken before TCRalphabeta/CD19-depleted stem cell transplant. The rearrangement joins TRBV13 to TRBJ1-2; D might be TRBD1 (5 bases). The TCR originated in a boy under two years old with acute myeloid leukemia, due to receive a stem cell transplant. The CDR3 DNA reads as TGTGCCAGCAGCTTAGTAACAGGAAATCGAGGCTACACCTTC. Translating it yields CASSLVTGNRGYTF.